The 18 T cell receptor beta chains in this list originate from one sample, sequenced in a study of blood T cells in healthy people across ages. Next came a second PCR, run for roughly 7 to 12 cycles, which used a sample-barcoded 5' primer along with a J-beta primer mix. TCRdb passed the 5' RACE reads through MiXCR, listing each CDR3 protein once. This sample carries under 950,000 distinct CDR3 sequences, about a fifth of them seen once, and the ten largest clones take 20% to 25%. Material for sequencing was blood. The receptor source for this set is a man between 65 and 80 years old in good health.

The V call is TRBV24-1, the J call TRBJ1-1; D perhaps matches TRBD1 (5 bases). Germline V lookup: CDR1 KGHDR, CDR2 SFDVKD. The V and J ends lost 7 bases and 5 bases respectively, with 13 bases between them. This CDR3 is 13 amino acids long. The CDR3 loop reads CATRGDGWTEAFF. The CDR3 nucleotides read TGTGCCACCAGGGGGGACGGGTGGACTGAAGCTTTCTTT.

The chain combines TRBV12-3 or TRBV12-4 with TRBJ2-3, with D maybe TRBD2 (6 bases). Deletions cut 6 bases from V and 3 bases from J, with 10 bases between. This CDR3 contains 13 residues. The CDR3 sequence is CASSTRGTDTQYF. CDR3 bases: TGTGCCAGCAGCACTCGGGGGACAGATACGCAGTATTTT.

V usage is TRBV20-1 and J usage is TRBJ2-7; D may correspond to TRBD1 or TRBD2 (5 bases each). The CDR3 covers 12 residues. V was trimmed by 4 bases and J by 4 bases, leaving 11 bases between them. The germline gives CDR1 DFQATT, CDR2 SNEGSKA (reference sequence). CDR3: CSANGADYEQYF. CDR3 nucleotide sequence: TGCAGTGCTAACGGGGCTGATTACGAGCAGTACTTC.

This clonotype showed up just a few times. This chain joins TRBV12-3 or TRBV12-4 and TRBJ1-6; the D is unclear. V lost 5 bases and J lost 8, with 10 bases in between. The CDR3 consists of 13 residues. The CDR3, as DNA: TGTGCCAGCAGTCCCACCCAATATTCACCCCTCCACTTT. As protein: CASSPTQYSPLHF.

This clonotype was detected a few times. J is TRBJ2-3 and V is TRBV5-1; TRBD1 matches at 8 bases. V shed 1 base and J 7 bases; nucleotides not matched to a gene: 14. CDR1 is SGHRS and CDR2 is YFSETQ in the germline V gene. The CDR3 covers 17 residues. CDR3 bases: TGCGCCAGCAGCTTGTCCGGGACAGGCGTCATGGAGAATACGCAGTATTTT. The encoded protein is CASSLSGTGVMENTQYF.

The chain carries TRBV7-2 and TRBJ2-3; 8 nucleotides line up with TRBD2. V lost 6 bases, J lost 2 bases, and 10 bases stayed unmatched. CDR3 length: 16 amino acids. CDR1 SGHTA and CDR2 FQGNSA come from the germline V gene. CDR3 coding DNA: TGTGCCAGCAGTCGACCGGGACTAGGGCTCACAGATACGCAGTATTTT. It codes for CASSRPGLGLTDTQYF.

This clonotype turned up a few times. The chain joins TRBV10-3 to TRBJ2-1, with 10 bases fitting TRBD1. V was clipped by 5 bases and J by 8 bases; unmatched bases: 6. The CDR3 is 14 amino acids. Germline V gene data show CDR1 as ENHRY and CDR2 as SYGVKD. DNA of the CDR3: TGTGCCATCAGTTTCGGACAGGGGGTCCATGAGCAGTTCTTC. Protein product: CAISFGQGVHEQFF.

In its sample, this clonotype was seen a few times. This sequence joins TRBV5-5 and TRBJ1-5; D is unresolved. Germline CDR1 reads SGHKS; CDR2 reads YYEKEE (reference sequence). CDR3 length: 15 residues. Trimming removed 0 bases from V and 5 bases from J, with 12 bases in between. CDR3 sequence (DNA): TGTGCCAGCAGCTTGGTCCCCGAAGCTTATCAGCCCCAGCATTTT. This codes for CASSLVPEAYQPQHF.

This sequence joins TRBV20-1 and TRBJ1-1; no reliable D call. The CDR3 is 12 amino acids. Germline V gives CDR1 DFQATT, CDR2 SNEGSKA (reference sequence). Trimming pared 6 bases from V and 0 bases from J, leaving 8 bases between. The CDR3 loop reads CSAHYMNTEAFF. The CDR3 region has the DNA TGCAGTGCCCACTACATGAACACTGAAGCTTTCTTT.

The chain recombines TRBV21-1 with TRBJ2-3; TRBD1, the table's D call, was not compared with the DNA. TRBV21-1 is tagged as a pseudogene. This CDR3 contains 15 residues. The CDR3 region has the DNA TGTGCCAGCAAATCGAACAGGGGATTCCTCGATACGCAGTATTTT. Its translation: CASKSNRGFLDTQYF.

This clonotype was counted only a few times. The chain joins TRBV5-5 to TRBJ2-1, with D possibly being TRBD1 or TRBD2 (6 bases each). The CDR3 extends over 16 amino acids. Trimming cost V 4 bases and J 4 bases, with 18 bases left between them. Per the germline V gene, CDR1 is SGHKS and CDR2 is YYEKEE (reference sequence). The CDR3 DNA sequence: TGTGCCAGCAGCAACGATGGGGGGCTTATGTACAATGAGCAGTTCTTC. It is translated as CASSNDGGLMYNEQFF.

This clonotype has a handful of counts. This sequence joins TRBV7-2 and TRBJ1-1, with D hard to call. This CDR3 is 11 amino acids long. The V end was cut by 5 bases, the J end by 11 bases, with 12 bases between. From germline, CDR1 is SGHTA and CDR2 FQGNSA. The DNA of the CDR3 is TGTGCCAGCAGCCCCGGCCGAGCTGCTTTCTTT. Translating it yields CASSPGRAAFF.

The chain has TRBV7-2 and TRBJ1-5, with D perhaps TRBD1 (6 bases). The CDR3 is 15 amino acids. V was pared by 2 bases and J by 0 bases, with 8 bases between. The V gene's germline CDR1 is SGHTA and CDR2 FQGNSA. The DNA of the CDR3 is TGTGCCAGCAGCTTAAAGGGGGTTAGCAATCAGCCCCAGCATTTT. This sequence encodes CASSLKGVSNQPQHF.

This clonotype was observed a few times. This chain connects TRBV29-1 to TRBJ1-2; a weak D match, TRBD1 (6 bases). Trimming pared 2 bases from V and 7 bases from J, leaving 8 bases between. This CDR3 contains 11 residues. The germline V gene encodes CDR1 SQVTM and CDR2 ANQGSEA. Here the CDR3 reads CSVESRGGYTF. In DNA form, the CDR3 reads TGCAGCGTTGAATCCAGGGGTGGCTACACCTTC. The variable domain in full, with the rest retrieved from reference TRBV29-1 and TRBJ1-2, is SAVISQKPSRDICQRGTSLTIQCQVDSQVTMMFWYRQQPGQSLTLIATANQGSEATYESGFVIDKFPISRPNLTFSTLTVSNMSPEDSSIYLCSVESRGGYTFGSGTRLTVV.

This clonotype was seen many times. CDR3 sequence (DNA): TGTGCCAGCAGCCCTACCGGGACAGGGTTGCAGTACTTC. Translation gives CASSPTGTGLQYF. The chain links TRBV7-2 to TRBJ2-7, with 9 nucleotides matching TRBD1. The J segment lost 9 bases and the V segment lost 5 bases, leaving 8 bases of the junction unmatched. The CDR3 runs to 13 residues. Germline V gene data show CDR1 as SGHTA and CDR2 as FQGNSA.

This clonotype was observed a few times. This chain uses TRBV5-1 with TRBJ1-6, with D possibly matching TRBD1 (5 bases). V was pared by 7 bases and J by 8 bases, with 13 bases between. Germline loops: CDR1 SGHRS, CDR2 YFSETQ. The CDR3 runs to 13 residues. The CDR3 bases are TGCGCCAGCGGGGAGGGGAGCCATTCACCCCTCCACTTT. It specifies CASGEGSHSPLHF.

This sequence joins TRBV28 and TRBJ1-2; D gene ambiguous. CDR3 length: 12 residues. Germline V gene sequence: CDR1 MDHEN, CDR2 SYDVKM. Trimming shortened V by 5 bases and J by 6 bases, and 10 bases separated the two germline ends. CDR3 sequence (DNA): TGTGCCAGCAGTCTATCCCAGCATGGCTACACCTTC. Its translation is CASSLSQHGYTF.

This clonotype was observed a handful of times. This chain links TRBV4-1 with TRBJ2-3; TRBD2 is a possible D gene (7 bases). V lost 4 bases to trimming and J lost 2 bases, with 13 bases between them. Germline values: CDR1 MGHRA, CDR2 YSYEKL. The CDR3 is 15 amino acids. CDR3 sequence reads: CASSLQGGVTDTQYF. The CDR3 DNA reads TGCGCCAGCAGCCTCCAAGGGGGGGTCACAGATACGCAGTATTTT.